The clone carrying this TCR beta chain was picked up a small number of times. What it recognizes is unknown. This sample was taken from a study of OX40 agonist ivuxolimab in advanced cancers. Sequencing used immunoSEQ multiplex PCR; TCRdb keeps in-frame clones, though not all of them. The table has around 110,000 clones, about 93% seen once. Study conclusions and caveats: At 0.1 to 3.0 mg/kg, CD4+ and CD8+ blood T cells expanded clonally by week 6. No determination was made of the antigen specificity of the expanded peripheral T cells.

Trimming cost V 1 base and J 10 bases, with 19 bases left between them. The CDR3 runs 15 residues. In germline, CDR1 is SGHTA, CDR2 FQGNSA. The material was CD4+ or CD8+ T cells sorted from blood, obtained in a trial of the OX40 agonist ivuxolimab. The rearrangement links TRBV7-2 to TRBJ2-5; weak D call: TRBD2 (6 bases). The origin of this receptor is an adult with an advanced solid tumor such as melanoma, head and neck, liver or kidney cancer. CDR3 region: CASSLVSDFTGDQYF. The CDR3 DNA sequence: TGTGCCAGCAGCTTAGTGTCTGATTTTACGGGGGACCAGTACTTC. Together with reference TRBV7-2 and TRBJ2-5, the CDR3 gives the full variable domain: GAGVSQSPSNKVTEKGKDVELRCDPISGHTALYWYRQSLGQGLEFLIYFQGNSAPDKSGLPSDRFSAERTGGSVSTLTIQRTQQEDSAVYLCASSLVSDFTGDQYFGPGTRLLVL.